A selection of T cell receptor beta chains follows, all from one sample in a study of shared clonotypes between healthy human individuals. Measured with immunoSEQ multiplex PCR; TCRdb has only the in-frame clones, and not every one. This repertoire shows about 980,000 clones, roughly 72% found once; its top ten account for approximately 1.5%. Specimen: memory CD4+ T cells sorted from blood. These receptors all stem from a man aged 18 to 29 in good health. CDR3s include the opening cysteine and the closing phenylalanine or tryptophan. D genes are given only for firm matches. Not all rows give a size; the values are once, few, many and, for expanded clones, a class.

>TRBV2|TRBJ1-1|.|.
CASSVVKSNTEAFF
TGTGCCAGCAGTGTTGTAAAGTCGAACACTGAAGCTTTCTTT
>TRBV9|TRBJ2-7|.|.
CASSVGQPSFEQYF
TGTGCCAGCAGCGTAGGGCAGCCCAGCTTCGAGCAGTACTTC
>TRBV18|TRBJ1-5|once|.
CASSPLSGSNQPQHF
TGTGCCAGCTCACCATTATCAGGGAGCAATCAGCCCCAGCATTTT
>TRBV30|TRBJ2-5|.|TRBD2
CAWSRIAGGGETQYF
TGTGCCTGGAGTCGAATAGCGGGGGGTGGGGAGACCCAGTACTTC
>TRBV19|TRBJ2-7|.|TRBD1
CASSLPGTGTYEQYF
TGTGCCAGTAGTCTTCCTGGGACAGGTACCTACGAGCAGTACTTC
>TRBV11-2|TRBJ2-1|few|.
CASSLDFNNEQFF
TGTGCCAGCAGCTTGGACTTTAACAATGAGCAGTTCTTC
>TRBV29-1|TRBJ2-3|few|.
CSVEDPLQTGEVAADTQYF
TGCAGCGTTGAAGACCCTCTACAAACAGGGGAAGTAGCGGCAGATACGCAGTATTTT
>TRBV19|TRBJ2-1|.|.
CASSRESYNEQFF
TGTGCCAGTAGTCGAGAATCCTACAATGAGCAGTTCTTC
>TRBV5-6|TRBJ1-1|.|TRBD1
CASSPLGGLNTEAFF
TGTGCCAGCAGCCCATTAGGGGGCCTGAACACTGAAGCTTTCTTT
>TRBV9|TRBJ1-1|once|.
CASSVGQGRNTEAFF
TGTGCCAGCAGCGTAGGTCAGGGGAGAAACACTGAAGCTTTCTTT
>TRBV2|TRBJ2-3|once|TRBD1
CASSRSDRGTDTQYF
TGTGCCAGCAGTAGGTCGGACAGGGGAACAGATACGCAGTATTTT
>TRBV9|TRBJ1-3|.|.
CASSAREGSGNTIYF
TGTGCCAGCAGCGCTAGAGAGGGGTCAGGAAACACCATATATTTT
>TRBV7-8|TRBJ2-7|.|TRBD1
CASSLGGQGSNEQYF
TGTGCCAGCAGCTTAGGGGGACAGGGATCTAACGAGCAGTACTTC
>TRBV28|TRBJ2-4|few|.
CASGAGGRGLAKNIQYF
TGTGCCAGCGGCGCCGGGGGCAGGGGTCTAGCCAAAAACATTCAGTACTTC
>TRBV6-1|TRBJ2-2|.|.
CASSTRPNTGELFF
TGTGCCAGCAGTACCCGACCTAACACCGGGGAGCTGTTTTTT
>TRBV5-4|TRBJ2-7|.|TRBD2
CASSFPGLAGNEQYF
TGTGCCAGCAGCTTCCCGGGGCTAGCGGGAAACGAGCAGTACTTC
>TRBV5-1|TRBJ2-7|.|TRBD2
CASSGGGSSYEQYF
TGCGCCAGCAGCGGCGGGGGGTCCTCCTACGAGCAGTACTTC
>TRBV10-3|TRBJ1-4|.|TRBD1
CAISAGGEEKLFF
TGTGCCATCAGTGCAGGGGGAGAGGAAAAACTGTTTTTT
>TRBV11-2|TRBJ2-5|.|.
CASSLDRTSETQYF
TGTGCCAGCAGCCTGGACCGGACCTCGGAGACCCAGTACTTC
>TRBV5-8|TRBJ1-2|.|.
CASSSRISGSYGYTF
TGTGCCAGCAGCTCCCGCATCTCGGGGTCCTATGGCTACACCTTC
>TRBV29-1|TRBJ1-2|.|.
CSVALARPSNYGYTF
TGCAGCGTCGCTTTAGCACGACCGTCTAACTATGGCTACACCTTC
>TRBV7-2|TRBJ1-5|.|.
CASSRDTSNQPQHF
TGTGCCAGCAGCAGGGACACTAGCAATCAGCCCCAGCATTTT
>TRBV15|TRBJ2-3|.|.
CATSRDKAGRADTQYF
TGTGCCACCAGCAGAGATAAAGCAGGGCGGGCAGATACGCAGTATTTT
>TRBV18|TRBJ2-7|.|TRBD1
CASSRTGLGEQYF
TGTGCCAGCTCGCGGACAGGGCTGGGAGAGCAGTACTTC
>TRBV5-1|TRBJ2-1|.|TRBD2
CASSWAGDNEQFF
TGCGCCAGCAGCTGGGCGGGGGACAATGAGCAGTTCTTC
>TRBV5-1|TRBJ2-3|.|.
CASHPGYKGDTQYF
TGCGCCAGCCACCCTGGGTACAAGGGTGATACGCAGTATTTT
>TRBV7-2|TRBJ2-7|.|.
CASGTRQYEQYF
TGTGCCAGCGGTACAAGGCAATACGAGCAGTACTTC
>TRBV12-5|TRBJ2-6|.|.
CASGPGLAGANVLTF
TGTGCTAGTGGCCCTGGGCTGGCTGGGGCCAACGTCCTGACTTTC
>TRBV5-1|TRBJ2-7|.|TRBD2
CASSLMNSGGSYEQYF
TGCGCCAGCAGCTTGATGAATAGCGGGGGGTCCTACGAGCAGTACTTC
>TRBV5-4|TRBJ2-2|.|.
CASSFSGRAGELFF
TGTGCCAGCAGCTTTAGTGGTAGGGCCGGGGAGCTGTTTTTT
>TRBV7-9|TRBJ2-7|.|TRBD2
CASSLTSGAGGEQYF
TGTGCCAGCAGCTTGACCTCCGGGGCGGGAGGCGAGCAGTACTTC
>TRBV9|TRBJ1-6|.|TRBD1
CASTRNERTGYSPLHF
TGTGCCAGCACCCGAAACGAAAGGACAGGGTATTCACCCCTCCACTTT
>TRBV6-1|TRBJ1-1|.|.
CASSITGSNTEAFF
TGTGCCAGCAGTATAACAGGCTCCAACACTGAAGCTTTCTTT
>TRBV11-2|TRBJ1-6|.|.
CASSLQGSESPLHF
TGTGCCAGCAGCCTACAGGGTTCCGAATCACCCCTCCACTTT
>TRBV28|TRBJ1-2|.|.
CASSTQAPYGYTF
TGTGCCAGCAGTACACAGGCGCCTTATGGCTACACCTTC
>TRBV7-2|TRBJ2-3|.|.
CASSLEGRASTDTQYF
TGTGCCAGCAGCTTAGAAGGCAGGGCCAGCACAGATACGCAGTATTTT
>TRBV30|TRBJ2-7|.|.
CAWSPLSRAEQYF
TGTGCCTGGAGTCCCCTCTCCCGGGCAGAGCAGTACTTC
>TRBV5-1|TRBJ2-5|.|.
CASSLGAKNDQETQYF
TGCGCCAGCAGCTTAGGGGCCAAAAACGACCAAGAGACCCAGTACTTC
>TRBV2|TRBJ2-1|.|.
CASRRERGNEQFF
TGTGCCAGCAGGCGCGAACGGGGCAATGAGCAGTTCTTC
>TRBV27|TRBJ2-6|.|TRBD1
CASSFRTGPSGANVLTF
TGTGCCAGCAGTTTTAGGACAGGCCCCTCTGGGGCCAACGTCCTGACTTTC
>TRBV6-1|TRBJ1-5|.|.
CASSSYRENQPQHF
TGTGCCAGCAGTAGCTACAGGGAGAATCAGCCCCAGCATTTT
>TRBV18|TRBJ1-2|.|.
CASSPRGELNYGYTF
TGTGCCAGCTCACCGAGAGGTGAGCTAAACTATGGCTACACCTTC
>TRBV19|TRBJ2-1|.|TRBD2
CASSAGGRYNEQFF
TGTGCCAGTAGTGCGGGAGGGCGTTACAATGAGCAGTTCTTC
>TRBV28|TRBJ1-2|.|TRBD1
CASSLDRGYGVYGYTF
TGTGCCAGCAGTCTGGACAGGGGGTATGGGGTTTATGGCTACACCTTC
>TRBV7-9|TRBJ2-1|.|.
CASSFTSPVNEQFF
TGTGCCAGCAGCTTTACGTCCCCGGTAAATGAGCAGTTCTTC